This TCR beta chain was observed in a study of regulatory T cells in long-lasting Graves disease. Time point here: persistent/refractory GD, antithyroid drugs over 5 years with positive TRAb. After RNA was extracted from PBMCs, the TCR library was made from it. The CDR3 is 15 amino acids. Looked up from germline, CDR1 is MGHRA and CDR2 is YSYEKL. Losses at the gene ends were 1 base for V and 4 bases for J; bases not matched to a gene: 4. For TCR beta, libraries came from iRepertoire HTBI primers and Arm-PCR of CDR3 regions. TCRdb reprocessed the multiplex PCR reads via MiXCR and lists one record per CDR3 protein. Of some 280,000 distinct CDR3 sequences listed, 22% are singletons.

This chain connects TRBV4-1 to TRBJ2-5; 9 bases are shared with TRBD1. The specimen was peripheral blood mononuclear cells (PBMCs), collected when the disease was refractory, from a patient treated with antithyroid drugs. The sequence was obtained from a female donor with Graves disease. In DNA form, the CDR3 reads TGCGCCAGCAGCCAAGGTGGGACAGGGACAGAGACCCAGTACTTC. Its protein is CASSQGGTGTETQYF.